A single TCR beta chain is shown here with its context. Its antigen is unknown. Per-base quality was not reported, and no clone a single base away is much larger than it. CDR1 SEHNR and CDR2 FQNEAQ were looked up in the germline V gene (reference sequence). The CDR3, cysteine through phenylalanine, is 15 amino acids long. CDR3 DNA only is kept here, 45 bases in frame from base 1. V drops 0 bases and J drops 5 bases, leaving 14 bases in between. The sample originates from a study of shared clonotypes between healthy human individuals (dated by TCRdb to 2020 to 2021). Broadly, across the study: The cohort included three men and a couple of women between 18 and 49 years of age. For each donor, CD4 naive and CD4 memory were each given three plates, CD8 naive was given two plates, and CD8 memory was given one plate. The study deeply sequenced blood TCR repertoires of about five healthy adults to estimate repertoire size and the extent of clonotype sharing between individuals. To increase sequencing depth and limit assay-specific biases, TCR repertoire library preparation and sequencing were carried out by different laboratories using diverse techniques. Per donor, leukapheresis produced somewhere between about 0.9 and 9.5 billion PBMCs.

The donors were healthy, HIV-negative adults who had no recently reported acute infections or vaccinations. Every donor was a Caucasian adult living in Nashville, Tennessee, USA. CD4+ T cells were enriched by magnetic negative selection; naive cells were then positively selected on CD45RA, and the negative fraction formed the memory subset. Blood was obtained by leukapheresis, after which PBMCs were separated by Ficoll-Histopaque density gradient centrifugation and cryopreserved in liquid nitrogen vapor phase. Purity and quantity of every magnetically sorted T cell population were checked by analytical flow cytometry. Genomic DNA was isolated from each sorted fraction and quantified by UV absorbance on a Nanodrop 2000c. The research as a whole found: When several donors were compared, the shared fraction of clonotypes was 5% to 6.5% for naive CD4, 3.5% to 4% for naive CD8, about 2.4% for memory CD4, and around 0.37% for memory CD8. Rarefaction of sorted-subset datasets indicated incomplete sequencing despite the large sequencing depth. Clonotypes shared by all four sorted-subset donors showed higher generation probabilities than non-shared clonotypes. Naive subsets generally had larger estimated clonotype richness than memory subsets did. Sampling was limited to blood, and TCR repertoires in tissue likely differ from TCR repertoires in blood. Because the study included a small number of donors, the genetic and exposure-history diversity represented was limited. Based on pairwise subsampling, the degree of clonotype sharing among donors was expected to be affected by sequencing depth.

Using the deep immunoSEQ assay, multiplex PCR amplified TCR CDR3 regions from genomic DNA. Genomic DNA extracted from each cell subset was distributed evenly over all wells of several immunoSEQ 96-well plates, and each plate served as one replicate. For sorted subsets, about 200 ng genomic DNA, equal to 30,000 or so T cell genomes, was loaded into each replicate PCR. Purified libraries were measured with a Qubit 3.0 fluorometer, size-checked on a Bioanalyzer 2100, and measured again with the KAPA Library Quantification kit. Every immunoSEQ 96-well plate was sequenced on a dedicated single-read 150-cycle Illumina NextSeq 550 flow cell. The authors' analysis ran thus. Because only junctional sequences without quality scores were contained in the immunoSEQ output, filtering matching that applied to full-length reads could not be performed. To assign V/J genes and CDR3, sequences were annotated against IMGT germline references using PyIR, a Python wrapper for IgBLAST v1.9. Reads were filtered out if the reads had weak V/J assignments (E-value above 1e-6), no CDR3, stop codons, out-of-frame junctions, or ambiguous translated residues. A V3J clonotype was defined by an identical inferred V gene, J gene, and CDR3 amino acid sequence. The percentage overlap between two repertoires was calculated by dividing the number of shared unique clonotypes by the size of the smaller repertoire. Three approaches were used to assess repertoire richness: RTK rarefaction, the Chao1 estimator, and Recon v2.1 estimates of unobserved clonotypes. Generation probabilities for all TCRbeta clonotypes obtained by the gDNA method from four donors were computed using OLGA. This is the immuneACCESS table as TCRdb keeps it, with only in-frame sequences that have V and J called. A part of the clones is gone; compared with another copy, unresolved V genes explain less than half, and the rest is unexplained. V and J calls and clone size are given by that table; D and trimming were obtained from the DNA. This sample gives 2 million to 2.5 million clones in total; nearly 97% of them show up just once. The top ten clones comprise 0.1% to 0.15% of the sample.

Sequences were obtained from naive CD4+ T cells sorted from blood. The sample's cell subset or site label is to be understood as: CD45RA+ positively selected. This TCR derives from a man between 18 and 29 years old in good health. The sequence links TRBV7-9 to TRBJ2-7; possibly the D gene is TRBD1, per 6 matching bases. The sequence in DNA is TGTGCCAGCAGCTTAGCAGGGGGAGTTTTCGACGAGCAGTACTTC. It is translated as CASSLAGGVFDEQYF.